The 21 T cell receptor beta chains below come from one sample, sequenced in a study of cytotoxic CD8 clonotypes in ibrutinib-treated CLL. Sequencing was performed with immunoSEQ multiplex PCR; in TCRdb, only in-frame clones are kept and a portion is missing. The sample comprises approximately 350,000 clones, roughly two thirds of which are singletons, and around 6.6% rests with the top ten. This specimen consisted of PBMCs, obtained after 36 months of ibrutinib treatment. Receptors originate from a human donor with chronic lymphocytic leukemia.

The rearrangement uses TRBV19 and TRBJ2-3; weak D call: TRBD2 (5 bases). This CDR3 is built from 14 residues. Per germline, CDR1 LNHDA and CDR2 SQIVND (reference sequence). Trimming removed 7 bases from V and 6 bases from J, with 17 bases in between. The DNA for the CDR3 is TGTGCCAGTAAGGATAGTTGGAGGTTGGATACGCAGTATTTT. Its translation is CASKDSWRLDTQYF.

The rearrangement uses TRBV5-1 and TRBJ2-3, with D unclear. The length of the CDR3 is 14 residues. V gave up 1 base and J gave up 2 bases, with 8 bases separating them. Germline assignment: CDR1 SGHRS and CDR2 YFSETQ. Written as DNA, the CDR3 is TGCGCCAGCAGCTTGTCGCAGGACACAGATACGCAGTATTTT. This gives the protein CASSLSQDTDTQYF.

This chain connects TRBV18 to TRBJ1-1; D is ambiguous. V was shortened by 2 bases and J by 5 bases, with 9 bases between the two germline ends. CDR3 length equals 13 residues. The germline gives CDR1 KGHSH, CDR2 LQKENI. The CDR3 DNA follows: TGTGCCAGCTCACCAAACGGGAGGACTGAAGCTTTCTTT. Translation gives CASSPNGRTEAFF. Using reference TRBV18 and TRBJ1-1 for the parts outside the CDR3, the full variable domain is NAGVMQNPRHLVRRRGQEARLRCSPMKGHSHVYWYRQLPEEGLKFMVYLQKENIIDESGMPKERFSAEFPKEGPSILRIQQVVRGDSAAYFCASSPNGRTEAFFGQGTRLTVV.

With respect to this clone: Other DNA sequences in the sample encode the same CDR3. The CDR3 loop is CASSPRVGYEQYF. The CDR3 DNA is TGTGCCAGCTCACCACGAGTGGGTTACGAGCAGTACTTC. This chain links TRBV18 with TRBJ2-7, with D unresolved. The germline V and J ends were trimmed by 1 base and 4 bases, with 8 bases remaining between them. Germline V gives CDR1 KGHSH, CDR2 LQKENI. CDR3 length: 13 amino acids.

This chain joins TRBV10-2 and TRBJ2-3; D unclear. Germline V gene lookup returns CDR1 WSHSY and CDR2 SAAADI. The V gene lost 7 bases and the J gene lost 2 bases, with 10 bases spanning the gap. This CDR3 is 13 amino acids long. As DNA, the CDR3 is TGCGCCAGCAAGGGTGTGGTCACAGATACGCAGTATTTT. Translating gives CASKGVVTDTQYF.

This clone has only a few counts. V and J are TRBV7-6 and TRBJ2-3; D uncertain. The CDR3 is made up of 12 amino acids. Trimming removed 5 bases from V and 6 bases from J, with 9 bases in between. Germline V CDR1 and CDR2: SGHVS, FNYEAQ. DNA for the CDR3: TGTGCCAGCAGCCCAGTGGGGGATACGCAGTATTTT. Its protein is CASSPVGDTQYF.

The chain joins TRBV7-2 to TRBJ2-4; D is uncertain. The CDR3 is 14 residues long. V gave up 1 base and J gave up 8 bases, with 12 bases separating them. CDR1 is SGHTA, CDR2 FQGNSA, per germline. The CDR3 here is CASSLVTFQDIQYF. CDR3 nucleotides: TGTGCCAGCAGCTTAGTAACTTTCCAGGACATTCAGTACTTC.

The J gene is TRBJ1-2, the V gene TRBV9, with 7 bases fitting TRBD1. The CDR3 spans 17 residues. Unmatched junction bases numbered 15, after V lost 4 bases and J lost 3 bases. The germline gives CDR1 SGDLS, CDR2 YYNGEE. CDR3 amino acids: CASSTPQGQPRHYGYTF. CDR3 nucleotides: TGTGCCAGCAGCACCCCACAGGGACAGCCTCGGCACTATGGCTACACCTTC.

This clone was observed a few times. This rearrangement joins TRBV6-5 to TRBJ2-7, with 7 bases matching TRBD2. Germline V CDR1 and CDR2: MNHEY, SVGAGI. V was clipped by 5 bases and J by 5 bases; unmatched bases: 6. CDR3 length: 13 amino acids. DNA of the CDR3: TGTGCCAGCAGTCCAAGCGGGAAGGACGAGCAGTACTTC. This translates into CASSPSGKDEQYF.

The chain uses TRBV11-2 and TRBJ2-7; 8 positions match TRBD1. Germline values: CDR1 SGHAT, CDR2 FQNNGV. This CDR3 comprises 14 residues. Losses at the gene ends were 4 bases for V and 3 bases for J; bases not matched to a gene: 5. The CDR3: CASSSGGLGYEQYF. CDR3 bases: TGTGCCAGCAGCTCAGGGGGCCTGGGCTACGAGCAGTACTTC.

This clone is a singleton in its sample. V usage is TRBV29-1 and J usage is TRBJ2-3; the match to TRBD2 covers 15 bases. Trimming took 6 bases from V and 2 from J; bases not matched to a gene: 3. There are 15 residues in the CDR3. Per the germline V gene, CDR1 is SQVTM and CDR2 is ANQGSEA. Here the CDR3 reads CSVRTSGGVTDTQYF. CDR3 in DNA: TGCAGCGTCAGGACTAGCGGGGGGGTCACAGATACGCAGTATTTT.

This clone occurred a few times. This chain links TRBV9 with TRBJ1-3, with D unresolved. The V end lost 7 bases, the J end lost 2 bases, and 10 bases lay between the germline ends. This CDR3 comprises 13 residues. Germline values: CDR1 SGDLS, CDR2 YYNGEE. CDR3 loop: CASARSPGNTIYF. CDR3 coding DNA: TGTGCCAGCGCGAGGAGTCCTGGAAACACCATATATTTT.

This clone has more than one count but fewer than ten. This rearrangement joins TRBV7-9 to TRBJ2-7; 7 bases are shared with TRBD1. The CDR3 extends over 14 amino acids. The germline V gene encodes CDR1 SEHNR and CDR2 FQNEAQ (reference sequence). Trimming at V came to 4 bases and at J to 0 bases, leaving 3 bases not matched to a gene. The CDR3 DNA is TGTGCCAGCAGCTCCTGGACAGGCTCCTACGAGCAGTACTTC. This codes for CASSSWTGSYEQYF.

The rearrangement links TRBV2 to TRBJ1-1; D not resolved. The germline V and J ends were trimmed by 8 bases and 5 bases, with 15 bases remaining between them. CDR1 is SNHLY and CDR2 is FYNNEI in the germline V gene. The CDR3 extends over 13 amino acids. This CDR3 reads CASGRAVMTEAFF. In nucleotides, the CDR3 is TGTGCCAGCGGACGGGCCGTGATGACTGAAGCTTTCTTT.

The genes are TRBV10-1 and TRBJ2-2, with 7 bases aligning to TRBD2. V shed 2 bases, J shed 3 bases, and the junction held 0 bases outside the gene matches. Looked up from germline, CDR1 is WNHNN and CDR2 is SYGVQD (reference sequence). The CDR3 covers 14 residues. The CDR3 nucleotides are TGCGCCAGCAGTGAGGCGGGGGACACCGGGGAGCTGTTTTTT. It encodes CASSEAGDTGELFF.

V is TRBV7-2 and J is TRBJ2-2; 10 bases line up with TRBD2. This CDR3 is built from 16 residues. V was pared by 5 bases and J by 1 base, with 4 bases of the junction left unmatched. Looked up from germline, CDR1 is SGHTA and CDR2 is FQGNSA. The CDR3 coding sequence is TGTGCCAGCAGCGGGGGACTAGCGAGGAACACCGGGGAGCTGTTTTTT. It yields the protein CASSGGLARNTGELFF.

CDR3 in amino acids: CASSYRMGTGYTEAFF. The CDR3 DNA is TGTGCCAGCAGTTACAGAATGGGGACAGGGTACACTGAAGCTTTCTTT. The gene calls are TRBV27 and TRBJ1-1; TRBD1 aligns across 9 bases. This CDR3 has 16 residues. Germline CDR1 reads MNHEY; CDR2 reads SMNVEV (reference sequence). The junction had 9 bases not matched to a gene; V was cut back by 4 bases and J by 3 bases.

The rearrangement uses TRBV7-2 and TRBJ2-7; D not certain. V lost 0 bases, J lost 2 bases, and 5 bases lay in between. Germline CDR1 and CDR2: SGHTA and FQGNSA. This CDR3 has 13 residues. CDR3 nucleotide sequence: TGTGCCAGCAGCTTAGCCACTACCTACGAGCAGTACTTC. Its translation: CASSLATTYEQYF.

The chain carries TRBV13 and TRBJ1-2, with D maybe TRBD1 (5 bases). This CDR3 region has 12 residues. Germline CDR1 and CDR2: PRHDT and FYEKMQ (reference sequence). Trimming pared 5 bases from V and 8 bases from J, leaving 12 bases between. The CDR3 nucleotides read TGTGCCAGCAGCCCGCAGGGAATCGGCTACACCTTC. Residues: CASSPQGIGYTF.

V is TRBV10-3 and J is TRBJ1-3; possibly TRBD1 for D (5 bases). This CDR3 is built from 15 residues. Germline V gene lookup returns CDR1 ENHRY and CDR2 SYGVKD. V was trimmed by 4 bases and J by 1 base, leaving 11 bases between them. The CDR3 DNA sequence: TGTGCCATCAGTGTGGCAGGGTGGTCTGGAAACACCATATATTTT. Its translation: CAISVAGWSGNTIYF.

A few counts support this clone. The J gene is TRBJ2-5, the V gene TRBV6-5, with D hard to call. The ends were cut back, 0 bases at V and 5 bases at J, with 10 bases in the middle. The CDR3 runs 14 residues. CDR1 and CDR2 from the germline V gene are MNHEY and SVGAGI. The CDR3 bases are TGTGCCAGCAGTTACTCGGTTGGTAGGGAGACCCAGTACTTC. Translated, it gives CASSYSVGRETQYF.